The rows below give T cell receptor beta chains drawn from one sample of a study of cytomegalovirus exposure and HLA in healthy donors. The table came from immunoSEQ multiplex PCR; TCRdb's copy has only in-frame clones and leaves some out. Among some 60,000 clones listed, 90% to 96% were seen once. Sequencing was carried out using PBMCs. The source is a young man in good health and CMV-seronegative. Both conserved end residues are part of each CDR3. The order of the fields is CDR3 protein, CDR3 DNA, J gene, D gene, V gene, clone size. D genes are given only for firm matches. Clone size is given for some rows only: seen once, a few or many times, or a class if the clone is expanded.

cdr3_aa: CASSLSVQGWNQPQHF; cdr3_nt: TGTGCCAGCAGCTTATCTGTTCAGGGGTGGAATCAGCCCCAGCATTTT; j_call: TRBJ1-5; d_call: .; v_call: TRBV5-6; clone_size: once
cdr3_aa: CASSLERRVAYEQYF; cdr3_nt: TGCGCCAGCAGCTTGGAGAGGCGAGTGGCCTACGAGCAGTACTTC; j_call: TRBJ2-7; d_call: .; v_call: TRBV5-1; clone_size: .
cdr3_aa: CASSQQTGTDTQYF; cdr3_nt: TGCGCCAGCAGCCAACAAACAGGCACAGATACGCAGTATTTT; j_call: TRBJ2-3; d_call: .; v_call: TRBV4-1; clone_size: .
cdr3_aa: CASSLQGTPGNTIYF; cdr3_nt: TGCGCCAGCAGCTTACAGGGAACCCCTGGAAACACCATATATTTT; j_call: TRBJ1-3; d_call: .; v_call: TRBV5-1; clone_size: .
cdr3_aa: CTSSRTGSGTDTQYF; cdr3_nt: TGCACCAGCAGCAGGACAGGGAGTGGCACAGATACGCAGTATTTT; j_call: TRBJ2-3; d_call: .; v_call: TRBV1; clone_size: .
cdr3_aa: CASSQAGVDTQYF; cdr3_nt: TGTGCCAGCAGCCAAGCAGGTGTGGATACGCAGTATTTT; j_call: TRBJ2-3; d_call: .; v_call: TRBV14; clone_size: .
cdr3_aa: CASSLNGSPGEQYF; cdr3_nt: TGTGCCAGCAGCTTAAATGGGAGTCCAGGCGAGCAGTACTTC; j_call: TRBJ2-7; d_call: .; v_call: TRBV7-2; clone_size: .
cdr3_aa: CASTVGGTGGITGELFF; cdr3_nt: TGTGCCAGCACCGTAGGAGGGACAGGGGGCATCACCGGGGAGCTGTTTTTT; j_call: TRBJ2-2; d_call: TRBD1; v_call: TRBV5-4; clone_size: .
cdr3_aa: CASSPRPGGTGELFF; cdr3_nt: TGCGCCAGCAGTCCTCGACCGGGGGGCACCGGGGAGCTGTTTTTT; j_call: TRBJ2-2; d_call: TRBD2; v_call: TRBV4-3; clone_size: .
cdr3_aa: CASTVSGNEQFF; cdr3_nt: TGTGCCAGCACCGTTAGCGGGAATGAGCAGTTCTTC; j_call: TRBJ2-1; d_call: TRBD2; v_call: TRBV7-2; clone_size: .
cdr3_aa: CASSASSQGTDTQYF; cdr3_nt: TGTGCCAGCAGCGCCTCATCACAGGGTACAGATACGCAGTATTTT; j_call: TRBJ2-3; d_call: .; v_call: TRBV9; clone_size: .
cdr3_aa: CASRLTRYANTGELFF; cdr3_nt: TGTGCCAGCAGACTCACTAGGTACGCGAACACCGGGGAGCTGTTTTTT; j_call: TRBJ2-2; d_call: .; v_call: TRBV5-6; clone_size: .
cdr3_aa: CASSQVVSTSDEQFF; cdr3_nt: TGTGCCAGCAGCCAAGTTGTTTCTACTTCTGATGAGCAGTTCTTC; j_call: TRBJ2-1; d_call: .; v_call: TRBV14; clone_size: .
cdr3_aa: CSVSRGGNQPQHF; cdr3_nt: TGCAGCGTCTCCCGGGGAGGCAATCAGCCCCAGCATTTT; j_call: TRBJ1-5; d_call: .; v_call: TRBV29-1; clone_size: .
cdr3_aa: CASSHYRGDYGYTF; cdr3_nt: TGCGCCAGCAGCCACTACAGGGGGGACTATGGCTACACCTTC; j_call: TRBJ1-2; d_call: TRBD1; v_call: TRBV4-1; clone_size: .
cdr3_aa: CASSLNQGLDHEQFF; cdr3_nt: TGTGCCAGCAGCTTGAATCAGGGACTAGACCATGAGCAGTTCTTC; j_call: TRBJ2-1; d_call: TRBD2; v_call: TRBV5-4; clone_size: .
cdr3_aa: CASSPRTENEQFF; cdr3_nt: TGTGCCAGCAGTCCCCGGACTGAAAATGAGCAGTTCTTC; j_call: TRBJ2-1; d_call: .; v_call: TRBV28; clone_size: .
cdr3_aa: CASSMARRGTDTQYF; cdr3_nt: TGTGCCAGTAGTATGGCCCGGAGAGGCACAGATACGCAGTATTTT; j_call: TRBJ2-3; d_call: .; v_call: TRBV19; clone_size: .
cdr3_aa: CASSQDRGGSYETQYF; cdr3_nt: TGCGCCAGCAGCCAAGATAGAGGGGGCTCGTATGAGACCCAGTACTTC; j_call: TRBJ2-5; d_call: TRBD1; v_call: TRBV4-3; clone_size: .
cdr3_aa: CASSYPGGQPQHF; cdr3_nt: TGTGCCAGCAGTTACCCGGGCGGGCAGCCCCAGCATTTT; j_call: TRBJ1-5; d_call: .; v_call: TRBV6-6; clone_size: .
cdr3_aa: CASQRRLSTEAFF; cdr3_nt: TGTGCCAGCCAACGGAGGTTGAGCACTGAAGCTTTCTTT; j_call: TRBJ1-1; d_call: .; v_call: TRBV28; clone_size: .
cdr3_aa: CASSYRGSGDTIYF; cdr3_nt: TGTGCCAGCAGTTACAGAGGGTCTGGAGACACCATATATTTT; j_call: TRBJ1-3; d_call: .; v_call: TRBV6-6; clone_size: .